These 23 T cell receptor beta chains were sequenced from one sample in a study of glioma-infiltrating T cells after dendritic cell vaccination. The sample's time point: after dendritic cell vaccination, including at tumor progression/relapse. Sequencing used immunoSEQ multiplex PCR; TCRdb keeps in-frame clones, though not all of them. The profile shows tens of thousands of clones, roughly 87% of them singletons. Source: blood, taken after dendritic cell vaccination. Receptor source: a human donor with glioblastoma.

The chain has TRBV5-4 and TRBJ2-2, with TRBD2 matching over 16 bases. The CDR3 consists of 18 residues. Trimming cost V 4 bases and J 4 bases; bases outside gene matches: 7. Germline values: CDR1 SGHNT, CDR2 YYREEE (reference sequence). The CDR3 loop is CASSPGLAGGRGTGELFF. DNA of the CDR3: TGTGCCAGCAGCCCGGGACTAGCGGGGGGGCGGGGCACCGGGGAGCTGTTTTTT.

This chain joins TRBV4-1 and TRBJ1-1; D is ambiguous. Trimming cost V 0 bases and J 2 bases, with 7 bases left between them. This CDR3 contains 14 residues. Germline lookup yields CDR1 MGHRA and CDR2 YSYEKL. This chain's CDR3 is CASSQDYGNTEAFF. CDR3 nucleotides: TGCGCCAGCAGCCAAGATTACGGTAACACTGAAGCTTTCTTT.

The rearrangement uses TRBV18 and TRBJ2-5; the D is unclear. V shed 0 bases and J shed 0 bases, with 5 bases lying between them. Germline-derived CDR1 and CDR2 are KGHSH and LQKENI. The CDR3 is made up of 14 amino acids. CDR3 sequence: CASSPPSDQETQYF. The CDR3, as DNA: TGTGCCAGCTCACCACCGAGCGACCAAGAGACCCAGTACTTC.

V usage is TRBV27 and J usage is TRBJ2-7, with 8 bases matching TRBD2. Looked up from germline, CDR1 is MNHEY and CDR2 is SMNVEV (reference sequence). The CDR3 is 13 amino acids. The trim removed 6 bases at V and 6 bases at J, leaving 7 bases unmatched. Here the CDR3 reads CASSSHRGGEQYF. CDR3 nucleotides: TGTGCCAGCAGCTCGCACCGGGGGGGCGAGCAGTACTTC.

V usage is TRBV7-2 and J usage is TRBJ1-5, with 9 bases matching TRBD1. CDR3 length equals 19 residues. With 2 bases clipped from V and 6 bases from J, the junction kept 17 bases outside the gene matches. Per germline, CDR1 SGHTA and CDR2 FQGNSA. CDR3 bases: TGTGCCAGCAGCTTATACGCCGGGACAGGGACAATCGGAGGTCAGCCCCAGCATTTT. Translated, it gives CASSLYAGTGTIGGQPQHF.

The chain employs TRBV27 and TRBJ1-2; 7 bases fit TRBD1. This CDR3 spans 15 amino acids. CDR1 and CDR2 from the germline V gene are MNHEY and SMNVEV (reference sequence). V dropped 6 bases and J dropped 2; count of bases not matched to a gene: 9. The CDR3 here is CASSFRTGSNYGYTF. In DNA form, the CDR3 reads TGTGCCAGCAGCTTCAGGACAGGCTCAAACTATGGCTACACCTTC.

V is TRBV5-1 and J is TRBJ1-1; 9 bases line up with TRBD1. Germline V CDR1 and CDR2: SGHRS, YFSETQ. This CDR3 has 14 amino acids. The ends lost 0 bases at V and 4 bases at J; junction bases unmatched: 1. The CDR3 DNA reads TGCGCCAGCAGCTTGGGGGACAGGGCCACTGAAGCTTTCTTT. Translation gives CASSLGDRATEAFF.

Within the sample, this clone is medium-sized. This chain links TRBV5-5 with TRBJ1-2, with D possibly TRBD1 on 5 matching bases. Germline V gene data show CDR1 as SGHKS and CDR2 as YYEKEE (reference sequence). V lost 3 bases, J lost 7 bases, and 13 bases lay in between. The CDR3 extends over 13 amino acids. The CDR3 loop is CASSWGGRGGYTF. CDR3 DNA: TGTGCCAGCAGCTGGGGGGGTAGAGGTGGCTACACCTTC.

This clone was observed a handful of times. The rearrangement uses TRBV10-2 and TRBJ2-3, with 11 bases matching TRBD1. The CDR3 covers 16 residues. V lost 1 base to trimming and J lost 1 base; unmatched junction nucleotides: 1. The V gene's germline CDR1 is WSHSY and CDR2 SAAADI. As DNA, the CDR3 is TGCGCCAGCAGTGAGTTGGGACAGGGGGGCACAGATACGCAGTATTTT. It is translated as CASSELGQGGTDTQYF.

This clone showed up just a few times. This chain uses TRBV6-1 with TRBJ2-7; TRBD1 matches at 7 bases. CDR1 and CDR2 from the germline V gene are MNHNS and SASEGT. This CDR3 has 13 residues. Losses at the gene ends were 6 bases for V and 3 bases for J; bases not matched to a gene: 5. The CDR3 coding sequence is TGTGCCAGCAGGTACGACAGGGACTACGAGCAGTACTTC. Its translation is CASRYDRDYEQYF.

The chain couples TRBV5-1 to TRBJ1-5; D is perhaps TRBD1 (5 bases). With 4 bases removed from V and 0 bases from J, the gap between germline ends came to 11 bases. Germline V gives CDR1 SGHRS, CDR2 YFSETQ. CDR3 length: 15 residues. The CDR3 spells CASSDQGGSNQPQHF. CDR3 in DNA: TGCGCCAGCAGCGACCAGGGTGGTAGCAATCAGCCCCAGCATTTT.

This clone showed up just once. The chain joins TRBV7-9 to TRBJ1-5; unclear D gene. Germline lookup yields CDR1 SEHNR and CDR2 FQNEAQ (reference sequence). The length of the CDR3 is 12 residues. V lost 0 bases and J lost 9, with 6 bases in between. The CDR3 sequence: CASSLASGPQHF. The CDR3 nucleotides read TGTGCCAGCAGCTTAGCCTCGGGGCCCCAGCATTTT. Variable domain in full (rest from reference TRBV7-9 and TRBJ1-5): DTGVSQNPRHKITKRGQNVTFRCDPISEHNRLYWYRQTLGQGPEFLTYFQNEAQLEKSRLLSDRFSAERPKGSFSTLEIQRTEQGDSAMYLCASSLASGPQHFGDGTRLSIL.

The rearrangement uses TRBV13 and TRBJ2-5, with 10 bases aligning to TRBD2. Germline loops: CDR1 PRHDT, CDR2 FYEKMQ (reference sequence). V lost 4 bases to trimming and J lost 4 bases; unmatched junction nucleotides: 6. The CDR3 contains 15 residues. The CDR3 sequence is CASSSDPSGRETQYF. CDR3 nucleotide sequence: TGTGCCAGCAGCTCGGACCCTAGCGGGAGAGAGACCCAGTACTTC.

The V gene is TRBV19, the J gene TRBJ1-1; D might be TRBD1 (5 bases). The CDR3 is made up of 14 amino acids. Deletions cut 5 bases from V and 0 bases from J, with 10 bases between. The V gene's germline CDR1 is LNHDA and CDR2 SQIVND (reference sequence). The CDR3 coding sequence is TGTGCCAGTAGTGCGGGACGGATGAACACTGAAGCTTTCTTT. Protein product: CASSAGRMNTEAFF.

The chain carries TRBV5-1 and TRBJ1-5; a possible D gene is TRBD1 (6 bases). There are 15 residues in the CDR3. Trimming left V 3 bases short and J 3 bases short, with 13 bases between. Germline V gene sequence: CDR1 SGHRS, CDR2 YFSETQ. The CDR3 nucleotides read TGCGCCAGCAGCTCCTCGGACAGCTACAATCAGCCCCAGCATTTT. It specifies CASSSSDSYNQPQHF.

The rearrangement uses TRBV6-5 and TRBJ2-5; weak D call: TRBD2 (6 bases). This CDR3 contains 13 residues. Germline V gives CDR1 MNHEY, CDR2 SVGAGI. V gave up 5 bases and J gave up 0 bases, with 7 bases separating them. DNA for the CDR3: TGTGCCAGCAGTCGCGGGAACCAAGAGACCCAGTACTTC. It yields the protein CASSRGNQETQYF.

V usage is TRBV27 and J usage is TRBJ1-1; D might be TRBD1 (5 bases). Trimming pared 0 bases from V and 3 bases from J, leaving 14 bases between. This CDR3 is 16 amino acids long. Germline-derived CDR1 and CDR2 are MNHEY and SMNVEV (reference sequence). The CDR3 reads CASSLSGGRVDTEAFF. The CDR3 DNA reads TGTGCCAGCAGTTTATCCGGGGGTCGCGTGGACACTGAAGCTTTCTTT.

This chain links TRBV5-6 with TRBJ2-5; D not certain. This CDR3 is built from 15 residues. V was shortened by 4 bases and J by 5 bases, with 18 bases between the two germline ends. Germline lookup yields CDR1 SGHDT and CDR2 YYEEEE. CDR3 amino acids: CASSGGSAFEETQYF. As DNA, the CDR3 is TGTGCCAGCAGCGGCGGCTCGGCCTTTGAGGAGACCCAGTACTTC.

V is TRBV19 and J is TRBJ1-1; TRBD1 is a possible D gene (5 bases). This CDR3 region has 13 residues. Germline V gene data show CDR1 as LNHDA and CDR2 as SQIVND (reference sequence). V dropped 7 bases and J dropped 0 bases, with 9 bases sitting between them. CDR3 nucleotides: TGTGCCAGTAAGACCAGGGTGAACACTGAAGCTTTCTTT. Amino acids: CASKTRVNTEAFF.

The V call is TRBV11-2, the J call TRBJ1-1, with D possibly TRBD1 on 6 matching bases. Germline V lookup: CDR1 SGHAT, CDR2 FQNNGV. The CDR3 has 15 residues. V gave up 5 bases and J gave up 1 base, with 14 bases separating them. The CDR3 loop is CASSENRDENTEAFF. In nucleotides, the CDR3 is TGTGCCAGCAGCGAGAACAGGGATGAGAACACTGAAGCTTTCTTT.

This rearrangement joins TRBV19 to TRBJ2-3; 10 bases are a match to TRBD1. Germline V gene sequence: CDR1 LNHDA, CDR2 SQIVND (reference sequence). The trim removed 3 bases at V and 6 bases at J, leaving 6 bases unmatched. This CDR3 region has 15 residues. The CDR3 spells CASSIWDRGRDTQYF. CDR3 nucleotides: TGTGCCAGTAGTATTTGGGACAGGGGTAGGGATACGCAGTATTTT.

The chain links TRBV19 to TRBJ2-5, with 12 bases fitting TRBD2. CDR3 length equals 15 residues. From germline, CDR1 is LNHDA and CDR2 SQIVND (reference sequence). With V trimmed by 4 bases and J by 4 bases, 4 bases remained unmatched. DNA for the CDR3: TGTGCCAGTAGTACCGGACTAGCGGGGTTAGAGACCCAGTACTTC. Its translation: CASSTGLAGLETQYF.

The rearrangement joins TRBV4-1 to TRBJ2-4; TRBD2 agrees at 11 bases. The CDR3 has 17 residues. From germline, CDR1 is MGHRA and CDR2 YSYEKL. V trimming: 0 bases; J trimming: 8 bases; junction bases outside the gene matches: 9. CDR3 residues: CASSQERVAGGLDIQYF. CDR3 nucleotides: TGCGCCAGCAGCCAAGAGAGGGTAGCGGGGGGGCTGGACATTCAGTACTTC.